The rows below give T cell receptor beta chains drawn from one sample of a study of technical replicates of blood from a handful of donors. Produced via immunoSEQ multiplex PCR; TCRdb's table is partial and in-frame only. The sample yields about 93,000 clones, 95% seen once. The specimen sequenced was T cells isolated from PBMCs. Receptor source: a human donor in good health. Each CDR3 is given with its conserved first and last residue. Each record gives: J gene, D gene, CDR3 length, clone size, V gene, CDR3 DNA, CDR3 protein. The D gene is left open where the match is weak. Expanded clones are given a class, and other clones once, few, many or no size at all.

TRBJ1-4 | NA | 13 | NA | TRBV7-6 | TGTGCCAGCAGACGTTCGGGGGGTGAAAAACTGTTTTTT | CASRRSGGEKLFF
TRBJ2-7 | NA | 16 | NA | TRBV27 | TGTGCCAGCAGCGGGAGAGGGACTGATCCATCCTACGAGCAGTACTTC | CASSGRGTDPSYEQYF
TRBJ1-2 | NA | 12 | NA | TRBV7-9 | TGTGCCAGCAGCCAAGACAGCTATGGCTACACCTTC | CASSQDSYGYTF
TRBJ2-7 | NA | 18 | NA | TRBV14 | TGTGCCAGCAGCCGAAAAGTAGTACAGGGTGCCCAACCCTACGAGCAGTACTTC | CASSRKVVQGAQPYEQYF
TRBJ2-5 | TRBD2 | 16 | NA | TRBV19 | TGTGCCAGTAGTATGGGAGCTAGCGGGAGTCAAGAGACCCAGTACTTC | CASSMGASGSQETQYF
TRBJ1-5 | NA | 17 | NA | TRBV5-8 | TGTGCCAGCAGCGTATATCACAGCTCCTCTAGCAATCAGCCCCAGCATTTT | CASSVYHSSSSNQPQHF
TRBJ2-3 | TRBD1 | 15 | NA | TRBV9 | TGTGCCAGCAGCGTAGAGGGGGCACGCCCAGATACGCAGTATTTT | CASSVEGARPDTQYF
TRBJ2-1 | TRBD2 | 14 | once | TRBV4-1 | TGCGCCAGCAGCCAGCCCCGGACTAGCTCTGAGCAGTTCTTC | CASSQPRTSSEQFF
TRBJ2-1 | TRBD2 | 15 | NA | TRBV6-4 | TGTGCCAGCAGTCCCCTAGCGGGAGTCCCCAATGAGCAGTTCTTC | CASSPLAGVPNEQFF
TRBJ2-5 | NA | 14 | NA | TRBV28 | TGTGCCAGCAGTTTACGGGCGGGCCCCGGGACCCAGTACTTC | CASSLRAGPGTQYF
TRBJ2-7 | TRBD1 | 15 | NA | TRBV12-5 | TGTGCTAGTGGTTCCCCGGGACAGGGGACCTACGAGCAGTACTTC | CASGSPGQGTYEQYF
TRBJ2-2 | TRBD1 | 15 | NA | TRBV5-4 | TGTGCCAGCAGCTTTCTGCAGGGGGCGGCCGGGGAGCTGTTTTTT | CASSFLQGAAGELFF
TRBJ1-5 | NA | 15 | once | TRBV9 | TGTGCCAGCAGCCAAGGGGGAGGGAGCAATCAGCCCCAGCATTTT | CASSQGGGSNQPQHF
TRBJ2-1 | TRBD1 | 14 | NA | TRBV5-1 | TGCGCCAGCAGCAGCGGGACAGGGGGCAATGAGCAGTTCTTC | CASSSGTGGNEQFF
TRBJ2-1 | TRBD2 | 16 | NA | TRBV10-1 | TGCGCCAGCAGTACTAGCGGGAGACTCCTTATAGGCGAGCAGTTCTTC | CASSTSGRLLIGEQFF
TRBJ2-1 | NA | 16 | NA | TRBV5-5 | TGTGCCAGCAGCTTGGTTCTTCCTTTTTCCTACAATGAGCAGTTCTTC | CASSLVLPFSYNEQFF
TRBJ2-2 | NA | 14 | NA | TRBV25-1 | TGTGCCAGCAGCGGTGGGACTCCCTCCGGGGAGCTGTTTTTT | CASSGGTPSGELFF
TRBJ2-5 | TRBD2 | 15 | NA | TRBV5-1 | TGCGCCAGCAGCTTCACTAGCGGGGCCCAAGAGACCCAGTACTTC | CASSFTSGAQETQYF
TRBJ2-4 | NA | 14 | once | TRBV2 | TGTGCCAGCAGTGATACAGGATACGCCAACATTCAGTACTTC | CASSDTGYANIQYF
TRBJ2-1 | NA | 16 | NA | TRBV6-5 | TGTGCCAGCAGTTACGGCCCCGGAGGATATAGGGATGAGCAGTTCTTC | CASSYGPGGYRDEQFF
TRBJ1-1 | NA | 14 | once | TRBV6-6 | TGTGCCAGCAGTTACTATCCCAGGGCTGGTGAAGCTTTCTTT | CASSYYPRAGEAFF
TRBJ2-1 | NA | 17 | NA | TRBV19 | TGTGCCAGTAGGGCAAGTCAGAAGCGGCGTCTCCACAATGAGCAGTTCTTC | CASRASQKRRLHNEQFF
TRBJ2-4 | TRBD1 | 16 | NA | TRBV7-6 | TGTGCCAGCAGCCCCAATACCCGGCAGGGGGCGGACATTCAGTACTTC | CASSPNTRQGADIQYF
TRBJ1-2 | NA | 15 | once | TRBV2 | TGTGCCAGCAGTGAACAGGCGCGCTACCTCTATGGCTACACCTTC | CASSEQARYLYGYTF
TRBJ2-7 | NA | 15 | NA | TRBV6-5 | TGTGCCAGCAGGGGAACGGGACTCAGCTCCTACGAGCAGTACTTC | CASRGTGLSSYEQYF
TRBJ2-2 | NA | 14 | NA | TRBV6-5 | TGTGCCAGCAGAAGACAGGGACTTCCCGGGGAGCTGTTTTTT | CASRRQGLPGELFF
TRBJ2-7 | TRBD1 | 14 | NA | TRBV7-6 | TGTGCCAGCAGCCCGGACAGGGTCTCCTACGAGCAGTACTTC | CASSPDRVSYEQYF
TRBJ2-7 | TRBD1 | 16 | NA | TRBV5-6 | TGTGCCAGCAGCTTGTTTGTGTTGGACAGGTCAAACGAGCAGTACTTC | CASSLFVLDRSNEQYF
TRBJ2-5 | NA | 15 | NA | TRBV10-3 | TGTGCCATCAGTGGTAGGCAGGGGTTGGTAGAGACCCAGTACTTC | CAISGRQGLVETQYF
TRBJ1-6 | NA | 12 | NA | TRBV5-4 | TGTGCCAGCAGCCTAGACTCTTCACCCCTCCACTTT | CASSLDSSPLHF
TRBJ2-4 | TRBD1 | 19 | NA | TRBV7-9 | TGTGCCAGCAGCTTAGCCGGGGCAGGGGGAATGGGGACAAAAAACATTCAGTACTTC | CASSLAGAGGMGTKNIQYF
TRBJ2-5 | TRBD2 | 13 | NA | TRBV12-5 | TGTGCTAGTGGTCCCTTGGGGGGGGAGACCCAGTACTTC | CASGPLGGETQYF
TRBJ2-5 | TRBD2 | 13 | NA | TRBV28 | TGTGCCAGCAGTTCTCGGGAGGAAGAGACCCAGTACTTC | CASSSREEETQYF
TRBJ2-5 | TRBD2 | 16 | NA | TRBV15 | TGTGCCACCAGCATGGGGTGGGCTAGCGGCCAAGAGACCCAGTACTTC | CATSMGWASGQETQYF
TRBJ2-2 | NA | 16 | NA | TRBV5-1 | TGCGCCAGCAGCTTGGACTTGACTAGAGACACCGGGGAGCTGTTTTTT | CASSLDLTRDTGELFF
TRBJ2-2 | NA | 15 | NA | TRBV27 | TGTGCCAGCAGTTCCTGGACTGCGAACACCGGGGAGCTGTTTTTT | CASSSWTANTGELFF
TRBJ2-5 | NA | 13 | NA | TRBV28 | TGTGCCAGCAAACTCAGGGTCCGGGAGACCCAGTACTTC | CASKLRVRETQYF
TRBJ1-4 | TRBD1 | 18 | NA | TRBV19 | TGTGCCAGTAGTACGGATTACCGGACAGGGTACGGCTATGAAAAACTGTTTTTT | CASSTDYRTGYGYEKLFF
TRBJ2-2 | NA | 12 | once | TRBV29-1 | TGCGCCGCGACTAGGAACACCGGGGAGCTGTTTTTT | CAATRNTGELFF
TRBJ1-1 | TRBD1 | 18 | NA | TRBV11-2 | TGTGCCAGCAGCCCCAAATATCCGGGACAGGGGGCTAACACTGAAGCTTTCTTT | CASSPKYPGQGANTEAFF
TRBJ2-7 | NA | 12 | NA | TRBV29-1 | TGCAGCGTACGTGACCAGGGCTACGAGCAGTACTTC | CSVRDQGYEQYF
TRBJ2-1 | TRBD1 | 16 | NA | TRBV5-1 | TGCGCCAGCAGCGGGCAGGGGGCTTGGTCCTACAATGAGCAGTTCTTC | CASSGQGAWSYNEQFF
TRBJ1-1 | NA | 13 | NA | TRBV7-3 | TGTGCCAGCAGCGCAACAGGGAACACTGAAGCTTTCTTT | CASSATGNTEAFF
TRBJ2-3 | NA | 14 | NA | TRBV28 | TGTGCCAGCAGTTTGGCCCGAGGCCTAGATACGCAGTATTTT | CASSLARGLDTQYF
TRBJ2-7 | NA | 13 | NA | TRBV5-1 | TGCGCCAGCAGCTTGGGAAAGGGGTACGAGCAGTACTTC | CASSLGKGYEQYF
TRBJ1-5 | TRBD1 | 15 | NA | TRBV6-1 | TGTGCCAGCAGTGAGTTAACAGGGGGGTTGTGGCCCCAGCATTTT | CASSELTGGLWPQHF
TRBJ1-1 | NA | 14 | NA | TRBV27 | TGTGCCAGCAGTTTAAGGGGAGGAGGAACTGAAGCTTTCTTT | CASSLRGGGTEAFF
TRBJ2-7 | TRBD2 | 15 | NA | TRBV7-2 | TGTGCCAGCAGCCCTGAACTAGCGGGAGGGCCTTCGCAGTACTTC | CASSPELAGGPSQYF
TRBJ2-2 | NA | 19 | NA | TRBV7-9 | TGTGCCAGCAGCTCGATATTGGGGGGCGGGAGCCATACCCCCGGGGAGCTGTTTTTT | CASSSILGGGSHTPGELFF
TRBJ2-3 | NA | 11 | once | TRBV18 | TGTGCCAGCTCGTCTACAGATACGCAGTATTTT | CASSSTDTQYF
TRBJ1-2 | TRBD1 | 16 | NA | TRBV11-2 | TGTGCCAGCAGCTTAGGACAGGGTATCCTTGGTTCCGGCTACACCTTC | CASSLGQGILGSGYTF
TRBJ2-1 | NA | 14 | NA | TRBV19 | TGTGCCAGTAGTATAGAGGTCGGGGGAAATGAGCAGTTCTTC | CASSIEVGGNEQFF
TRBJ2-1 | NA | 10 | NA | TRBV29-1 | TGCAGCGGGGCGCAGGGCTCCCAGTTCTTC | CSGAQGSQFF
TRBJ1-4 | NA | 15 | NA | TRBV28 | TGTGCCAGCAGTTTAGGTACCGGGACAAATGAAAAACTGTTTTTT | CASSLGTGTNEKLFF
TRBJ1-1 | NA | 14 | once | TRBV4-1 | TGCGCCAGCAGCCAAGGTTTGGGAGACACTGAAGCTTTCTTT | CASSQGLGDTEAFF
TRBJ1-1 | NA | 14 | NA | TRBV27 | TGTGCCAGTTCGCCCGGGACACATTACACTGAAGCTTTCTTT | CASSPGTHYTEAFF
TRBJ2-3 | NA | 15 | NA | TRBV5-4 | TGTGCCAGCAGCTTAGAGGGACTTGACACAGATACGCAGTATTTT | CASSLEGLDTDTQYF
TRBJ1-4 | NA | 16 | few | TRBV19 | TGTGCCAGTAGTCGGCAAGCGACAGTTGGGAATGAAAAACTGTTTTTT | CASSRQATVGNEKLFF
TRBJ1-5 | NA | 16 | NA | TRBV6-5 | TGTGCCAGCAGTTTAGGGGGGGCGGGAAGCAATCAGCCCCAGCATTTT | CASSLGGAGSNQPQHF
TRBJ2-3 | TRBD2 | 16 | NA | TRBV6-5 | TGTGCCAGCAGTTACGGCGGCGGGGGAGCGCTGGATACGCAGTATTTT | CASSYGGGGALDTQYF